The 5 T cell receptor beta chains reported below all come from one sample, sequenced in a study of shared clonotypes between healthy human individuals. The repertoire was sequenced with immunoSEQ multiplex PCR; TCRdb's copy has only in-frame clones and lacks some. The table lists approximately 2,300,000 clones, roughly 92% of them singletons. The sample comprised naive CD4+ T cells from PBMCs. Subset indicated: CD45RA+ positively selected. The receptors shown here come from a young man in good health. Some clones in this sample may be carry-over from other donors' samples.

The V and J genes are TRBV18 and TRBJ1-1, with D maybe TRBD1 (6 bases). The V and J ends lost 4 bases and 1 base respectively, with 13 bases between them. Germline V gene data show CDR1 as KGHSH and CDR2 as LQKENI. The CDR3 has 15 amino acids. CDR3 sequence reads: CASSLGGATNTEAFF. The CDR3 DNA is TGTGCCAGCTCACTGGGGGGGGCGACGAACACTGAAGCTTTCTTT.

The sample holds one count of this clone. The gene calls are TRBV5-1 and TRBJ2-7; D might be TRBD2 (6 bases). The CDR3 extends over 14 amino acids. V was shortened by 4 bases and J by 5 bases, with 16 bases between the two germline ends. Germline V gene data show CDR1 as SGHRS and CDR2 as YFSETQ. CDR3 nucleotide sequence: TGCGCCAGCAGCCGCAACCGGGACTTTGACGAGCAGTACTTC. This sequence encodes CASSRNRDFDEQYF.

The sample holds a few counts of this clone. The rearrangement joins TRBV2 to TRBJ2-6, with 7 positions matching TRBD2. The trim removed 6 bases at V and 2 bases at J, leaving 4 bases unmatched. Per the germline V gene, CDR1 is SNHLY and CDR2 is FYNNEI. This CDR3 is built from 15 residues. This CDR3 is CASSLLAAGANVLTF. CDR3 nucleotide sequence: TGTGCCAGCAGCCTTCTAGCGGCTGGGGCCAACGTCCTGACTTTC.

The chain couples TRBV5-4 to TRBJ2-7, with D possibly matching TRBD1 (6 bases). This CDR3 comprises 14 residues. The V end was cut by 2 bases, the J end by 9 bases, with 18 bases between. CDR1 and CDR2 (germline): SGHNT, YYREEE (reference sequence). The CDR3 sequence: CASSFDRLDFGQYF. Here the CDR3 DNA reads TGTGCCAGCAGCTTTGACAGGTTAGATTTCGGGCAGTACTTC. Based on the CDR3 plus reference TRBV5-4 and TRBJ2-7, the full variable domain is ETGVTQSPTHLIKTRGQQVTLRCSSQSGHNTVSWYQQALGQGPQFIFQYYREEENGRGNFPPRFSGLQFPNYSSELNVNALELDDSALYLCASSFDRLDFGQYFGPGTRLTVT.

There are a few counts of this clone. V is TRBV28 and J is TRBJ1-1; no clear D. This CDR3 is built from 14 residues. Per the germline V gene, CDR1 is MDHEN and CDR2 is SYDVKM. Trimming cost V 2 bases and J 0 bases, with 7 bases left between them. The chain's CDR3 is CASSLATLNTEAFF. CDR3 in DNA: TGTGCCAGCAGTTTAGCAACTCTGAACACTGAAGCTTTCTTT.